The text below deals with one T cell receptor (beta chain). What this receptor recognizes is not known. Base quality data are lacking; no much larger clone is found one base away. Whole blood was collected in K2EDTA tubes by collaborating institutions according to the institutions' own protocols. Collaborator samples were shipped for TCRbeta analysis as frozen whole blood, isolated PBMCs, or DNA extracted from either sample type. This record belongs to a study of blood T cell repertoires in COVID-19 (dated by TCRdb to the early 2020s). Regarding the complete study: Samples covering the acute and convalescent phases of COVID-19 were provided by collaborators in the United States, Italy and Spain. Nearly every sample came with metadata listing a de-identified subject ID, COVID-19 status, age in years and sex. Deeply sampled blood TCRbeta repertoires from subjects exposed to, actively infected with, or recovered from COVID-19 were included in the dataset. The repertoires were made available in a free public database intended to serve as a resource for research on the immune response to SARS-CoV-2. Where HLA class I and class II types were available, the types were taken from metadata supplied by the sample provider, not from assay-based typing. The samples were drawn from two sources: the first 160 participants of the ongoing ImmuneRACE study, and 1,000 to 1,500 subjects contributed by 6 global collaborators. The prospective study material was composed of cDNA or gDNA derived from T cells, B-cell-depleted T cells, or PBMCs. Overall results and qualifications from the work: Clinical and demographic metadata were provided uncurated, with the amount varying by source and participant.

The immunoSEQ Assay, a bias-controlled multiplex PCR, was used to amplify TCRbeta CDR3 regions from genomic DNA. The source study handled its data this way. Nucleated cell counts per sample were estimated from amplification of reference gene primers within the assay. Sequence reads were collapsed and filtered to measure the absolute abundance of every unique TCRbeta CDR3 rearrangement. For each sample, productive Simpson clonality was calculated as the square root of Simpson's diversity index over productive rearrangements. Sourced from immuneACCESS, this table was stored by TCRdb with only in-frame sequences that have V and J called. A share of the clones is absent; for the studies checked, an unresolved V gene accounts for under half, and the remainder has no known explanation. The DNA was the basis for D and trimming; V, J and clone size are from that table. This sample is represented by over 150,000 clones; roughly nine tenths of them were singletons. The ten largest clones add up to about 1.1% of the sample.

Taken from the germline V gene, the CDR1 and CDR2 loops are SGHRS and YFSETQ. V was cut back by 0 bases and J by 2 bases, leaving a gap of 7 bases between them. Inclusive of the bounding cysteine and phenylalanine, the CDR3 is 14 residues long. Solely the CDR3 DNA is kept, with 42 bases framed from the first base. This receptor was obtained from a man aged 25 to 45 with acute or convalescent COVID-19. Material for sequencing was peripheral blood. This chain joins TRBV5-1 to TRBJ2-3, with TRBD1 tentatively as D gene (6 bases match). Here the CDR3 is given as CASSLVGHTDTQYF. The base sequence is TGCGCCAGCAGCTTGGTGGGACACACAGATACGCAGTATTTT.